The 14 T cell receptor beta chains below all came from one sample that was sequenced in a study of early stage breast cancer tumors. Using immunoSEQ multiplex PCR, the repertoire was profiled, and TCRdb retains in-frame clones only, with some absent. The sample carries roughly 10,000 clones, around 75% recorded once. Input material: normal breast tissue next to the tumor. The origin of the receptors is a person in their sixties with breast cancer.

The rearrangement links TRBV27 to TRBJ2-5; unclear D gene. The germline V and J ends were trimmed by 6 bases and 5 bases, with 7 bases remaining between them. The CDR3 covers 11 residues. Germline values: CDR1 MNHEY, CDR2 SMNVEV (reference sequence). The CDR3 DNA reads as TGTGCCAGCAGGCGGTCGGAGACCCAGTACTTC. This gives the protein CASRRSETQYF.

The chain couples TRBV28 to TRBJ1-4; tentative D call: TRBD1 (5 bases). This CDR3 has 17 residues. Trimming pared 6 bases from V and 0 bases from J, leaving 17 bases between. Germline V gives CDR1 MDHEN, CDR2 SYDVKM. CDR3 protein: CASSSGGGIATNEKLFF. The CDR3 nucleotides are TGTGCCAGCAGCTCCGGGGGGGGGATTGCAACTAATGAAAAACTGTTTTTT.

This clone showed up just once. The genes are TRBV28 and TRBJ2-1; a weak D match, TRBD2 (5 bases). Germline V gene data show CDR1 as MDHEN and CDR2 as SYDVKM. CDR3 length: 13 residues. Trimming stripped 5 bases from V and 3 bases from J, with 8 bases between. CDR3 loop: CASSRDLYNEQFF. CDR3 in DNA: TGTGCCAGCAGTCGGGATCTCTACAATGAGCAGTTCTTC.

The rearrangement uses TRBV28 and TRBJ2-3; 10 bases map to TRBD2. The trim removed 7 bases at V and 4 bases at J, leaving 5 bases unmatched. The CDR3 is made up of 14 amino acids. Germline V CDR1 and CDR2: MDHEN, SYDVKM. DNA for the CDR3: TGTGCCAGCATCAGCGGGAGGGCCCCAGATACGCAGTATTTT. This encodes CASISGRAPDTQYF.

The CDR3 DNA is TGTGCCAGCCAAACCCTCGAGGGTGAAGCTTTCTTT. Translated, it gives CASQTLEGEAFF. The chain combines TRBV6-5 with TRBJ1-1; no clear D. Trimming removed 8 bases from V and 7 bases from J, with 14 bases in between. Germline CDR1 MNHEY, CDR2 SVGAGI. The CDR3 is 12 amino acids.

A word on this clone: Other DNA sequences in this specimen translate into the identical CDR3. The gene calls are TRBV18 and TRBJ1-2; TRBD1 is a possible D gene (5 bases). V dropped 0 bases and J dropped 4 bases, with 9 bases sitting between them. Looked up from germline, CDR1 is KGHSH and CDR2 is LQKENI. The CDR3 is 14 residues long. CDR3 residues: CASSPPTESYGYTF. The CDR3 coding sequence is TGTGCCAGCTCACCACCGACAGAGTCCTATGGCTACACCTTC.

Comments on this clone: One junction end disagrees with the germline gene, perhaps due to a read error. This chain connects TRBV4-1 to TRBJ2-7; D is undetermined. The CDR3 runs to 15 residues. Per germline, CDR1 MGHRA and CDR2 YSYEKL. The CDR3, as DNA: TGCGCCAGCAGTCAAGAAACACGAGGAGCTTACGAGCAGTACTTC. It is translated as CASSQETRGAYEQYF.

The V call is TRBV7-7, the J call TRBJ1-1; TRBD1 matches at 7 bases. Germline V gene lookup returns CDR1 SSHAT and CDR2 FNYEAQ (reference sequence). The CDR3 covers 13 residues. The chain's CDR3 is CALTRQGNTEAFF. Written as DNA, the CDR3 is TGTGCTCTAACACGACAGGGGAACACTGAAGCTTTCTTT.

The V and J genes are TRBV29-1 and TRBJ1-2; tentatively, D is TRBD1 (5 bases). Germline V CDR1 and CDR2: SQVTM, ANQGSEA. V gave up 7 bases and J gave up 4 bases, with 10 bases separating them. This CDR3 comprises 11 residues. The CDR3 nucleotides are TGCAGCGGTGGGGGGGGCTATGGCTACACCTTC. Translating gives CSGGGGYGYTF.

The chain is built from TRBV11-2 and TRBJ1-2; D is possibly TRBD1 (6 bases). Trimming stripped 2 bases from V and 6 bases from J, with 10 bases between. Germline V CDR1 and CDR2: SGHAT, FQNNGV. There are 13 residues in the CDR3. In DNA form, the CDR3 reads TGTGCCAGCAGCTTATGGACAGTAGATGGCTACACCTTC. It yields the protein CASSLWTVDGYTF. The full variable domain, its missing parts supplied by reference TRBV11-2 and TRBJ1-2, is EAGVAQSPRYKIIEKRQSVAFWCNPISGHATLYWYQQILGQGPKLLIQFQNNGVVDDSQLPKDRFSAERLKGVDSTLKIQPAKLEDSAVYLCASSLWTVDGYTFGSGTRLTVV.

The V call is TRBV28, the J call TRBJ2-7; TRBD1 agrees at 9 bases. J gave up 0 bases and V 4 bases, and 4 bases lay outside the gene matches. The germline CDR1 and CDR2 sequences are MDHEN and SYDVKM. CDR3 size: 15 residues. DNA of the CDR3: TGTGCCAGCAGTTCGTTACAGGGGGCCTCCTACGAGCAGTACTTC. This translates into CASSSLQGASYEQYF.

The gene calls are TRBV5-4 and TRBJ2-1; 9 bases map to TRBD2. The CDR3 loop spans 15 amino acids. J gave up 7 bases and V 3 bases, and 8 bases lay outside the gene matches. Germline CDR1 is SGHNT and CDR2 is YYREEE (reference sequence). CDR3 amino acids: CASSSLAGDGNEQFF. CDR3 in DNA: TGTGCCAGCAGCTCCTTAGCGGGAGACGGGAATGAGCAGTTCTTC. The full variable domain, in which reference TRBV5-4 and TRBJ2-1 provide the parts outside the CDR3, is ETGVTQSPTHLIKTRGQQVTLRCSSQSGHNTVSWYQQALGQGPQFIFQYYREEENGRGNFPPRFSGLQFPNYSSELNVNALELDDSALYLCASSSLAGDGNEQFFGPGTRLTVL.

This chain links TRBV9 with TRBJ2-5; D possibly corresponds to TRBD2 (6 bases). The CDR3 consists of 16 residues. Germline CDR1 reads SGDLS; CDR2 reads YYNGEE. V was cut by 5 bases and J by 4 bases, with 21 bases left in between. CDR3 coding DNA: TGTGCCAGCAGTAGGACCCTCCGGAGGGACGGAGAGACCCAGTACTTC. Its protein product is CASSRTLRRDGETQYF.

The rearrangement uses TRBV6-5 and TRBJ2-1, with 12 bases fitting TRBD2. The CDR3 has 16 amino acids. V dropped 4 bases and J dropped 7; count of bases not matched to a gene: 8. CDR1 is MNHEY, CDR2 SVGAGI, per germline. CDR3 residues: CASSSRTSGKGNEQFF. CDR3 sequence (DNA): TGTGCCAGCAGTTCCCGGACTAGCGGGAAGGGTAATGAGCAGTTCTTC.